In its sample, the clone carrying this TCR beta chain was seen many times. The target antigen is unknown. The data derive from a study of blood T cells in healthy people across ages. Study-level information: With template switching, about one barcoded beta molecule was captured per two T cells.

Study-wide points: Significant beta diversity loss was already apparent by age about 39, declining roughly linearly.

Then a second PCR, running roughly 7 to 11 cycles, was carried out with a sample-barcoded 5' primer and a J-beta primer mix. Via MiXCR, TCRdb re-called the 5' RACE reads, giving one row per CDR3 protein. Of around 850,000 distinct CDR3 sequences listed, around 34% are singletons. The sample was blood. The receptor comes from a man in his late teens or twenties in good health.

The CDR3 is CATPQKYSGANVLTF. Here the CDR3 DNA reads TGTGCCACCCCCCAAAAATACTCTGGGGCCAACGTCCTGACTTTC. This chain joins TRBV7-2 and TRBJ2-6; D is unclear. This CDR3 is 15 amino acids long. CDR1 and CDR2 from the germline V gene are SGHTA and FQGNSA. Trimming stripped 10 bases from V and 0 bases from J, with 13 bases between.